These 29 T cell receptor beta chains share one sample of origin, sequenced in a study of blood T cell repertoires in COVID-19. Libraries were prepared by immunoSEQ multiplex PCR; TCRdb keeps only in-frame clonotypes and omits some of them. The repertoire includes 100,000 to 120,000 clones, approximately 89% of them detected once, and around 5.5% sits in the top ten. The sequencing input was peripheral blood. These TCRs come from a woman aged 55-75 years with COVID-19, enrolled during active disease.

J is TRBJ2-3 and V is TRBV9, with D uncertain. The CDR3 contains 14 residues. Between the trimmed V and J ends, which lost 0 bases and 1 base, there was a span of 6 bases. Germline CDR1 reads SGDLS; CDR2 reads YYNGEE. This chain's CDR3 is CASSVELGTDTQYF. In DNA, the CDR3 is TGTGCCAGCAGCGTAGAACTCGGCACAGATACGCAGTATTTT.

The V gene is TRBV10-1, the J gene TRBJ2-1, with TRBD2 identical over 8 bases. Germline-derived CDR1 and CDR2 are WNHNN and SYGVQD (reference sequence). The CDR3 runs 15 residues. V was clipped by 0 bases and J by 4 bases; unmatched bases: 2. In DNA form, the CDR3 reads TGCGCCAGCAGTGAGTCCGGGGGGGGATACAATGAGCAGTTCTTC. It encodes CASSESGGGYNEQFF.

This clone was detected only a few times. The chain joins TRBV30 to TRBJ1-5, with 7 nucleotides matching TRBD1. The CDR3 contains 16 residues. Germline CDR1 reads GTSNPN; CDR2 reads SVGIG (reference sequence). After removal of 0 bases from V and 0 bases from J, the junction contained 5 bases not matched to a gene. CDR3: CAWSVRTGDSNQPQHF. CDR3 in DNA: TGTGCCTGGAGTGTACGAACAGGGGATAGCAATCAGCCCCAGCATTTT.

V gene TRBV6-2 or TRBV6-3 combines with J gene TRBJ2-1; 10 bases are a match to TRBD1. After removal of 2 bases from V and 1 base from J, the junction contained 5 bases not matched to a gene. CDR1 is MNHEY, CDR2 SVGEGT, per germline. The CDR3 covers 17 residues. DNA of the CDR3: TGTGCCAGCAGTTACCGCCGGGACAGGGGTTCCTACAATGAGCAGTTCTTC. The encoded protein is CASSYRRDRGSYNEQFF.

The V gene is TRBV9, the J gene TRBJ2-1, with D perhaps matching TRBD2 (6 bases). The CDR3 runs to 15 residues. V was cut by 4 bases and J by 7 bases, with 18 bases left in between. The germline CDR1 and CDR2 sequences are SGDLS and YYNGEE. The CDR3 region has the DNA TGTGCCAGCAGCTTGGGACTTGGCCGGGAAAATGAGCAGTTCTTC. Translating gives CASSLGLGRENEQFF.

The chain joins TRBV11-2 to TRBJ2-3; unclear D gene. Between the trimmed V and J ends, which lost 2 bases and 1 base, there was a span of 10 bases. Germline V gene sequence: CDR1 SGHAT, CDR2 FQNNGV. The CDR3 length is 15 residues. The CDR3 spells CASSLSPAGTDTQYF. CDR3 in DNA: TGTGCCAGCAGCTTAAGCCCCGCGGGCACAGATACGCAGTATTTT. Full variable domain (remainder filled in from reference TRBV11-2 and TRBJ2-3): EAGVAQSPRYKIIEKRQSVAFWCNPISGHATLYWYQQILGQGPKLLIQFQNNGVVDDSQLPKDRFSAERLKGVDSTLKIQPAKLEDSAVYLCASSLSPAGTDTQYFGPGTRLTVL.

In DNA form, the CDR3 reads TGTGCTAGTGGTTTGCTCGGGACAGGGGAGGGTGGCTACACCTTC. It is translated as CASGLLGTGEGGYTF. This chain uses TRBV12-5 with TRBJ1-2; TRBD1 matches 10 bases. With V trimmed by 2 bases and J by 7 bases, 7 bases remained unmatched. CDR3 length equals 15 residues. CDR1 and CDR2 from the germline V gene are LGHNT and FRNRAP.

A few counts support this clone. For the CDR3, the DNA is TGCGCCAGCAGTCACAAAAACAGGGGGCCTAACTATGGCTACACCTTC. This codes for CASSHKNRGPNYGYTF. V and J are TRBV23-1 and TRBJ1-2; 9 bases map to TRBD1. Being an ORF, TRBV23-1 has a function that is uncertain. V was clipped by 3 bases and J by 0 bases; unmatched bases: 5. The CDR3 is 16 residues long.

This clone was found once. The rearrangement joins TRBV10-3 to TRBJ2-7, with 11 bases matching TRBD1. Germline CDR1 and CDR2: ENHRY and SYGVKD. After removal of 5 bases from V and 4 bases from J, the junction contained 10 bases not matched to a gene. The length of the CDR3 is 16 residues. The CDR3 loop reads CAISRTGTGGSYEQYF. DNA for the CDR3: TGTGCCATCAGTCGTACCGGGACAGGGGGAAGTTACGAGCAGTACTTC.

The CDR3 is CASSLFGNYGYTF. The CDR3 DNA sequence: TGTGCCAGCAGCTTATTCGGGAACTATGGCTACACCTTC. The genes are TRBV7-9 and TRBJ1-2, with D uncertain. Per the germline V gene, CDR1 is SEHNR and CDR2 is FQNEAQ (reference sequence). CDR3 length: 13 amino acids. Trimming left V 2 bases short and J 2 bases short, with 6 bases between. Together with reference TRBV7-9 and TRBJ1-2, the CDR3 gives the full variable domain: DTGVSQNPRHKITKRGQNVTFRCDPISEHNRLYWYRQTLGQGPEFLTYFQNEAQLEKSRLLSDRFSAERPKGSFSTLEIQRTEQGDSAMYLCASSLFGNYGYTFGSGTRLTVV.

V is TRBV18 and J is TRBJ1-2; 7 bases map to TRBD1. The germline CDR1 and CDR2 sequences are KGHSH and LQKENI. The CDR3 totals 15 residues. The junction had 6 bases not matched to a gene; V was cut back by 5 bases and J by 0 bases. CDR3 DNA sequence: TGTGCCAGCTCAGTAAACAGGGGTGCTAACTATGGCTACACCTTC. This translates into CASSVNRGANYGYTF. Supplemented by reference TRBV18 and TRBJ1-2, the full variable domain reads NAGVMQNPRHLVRRRGQEARLRCSPMKGHSHVYWYRQLPEEGLKFMVYLQKENIIDESGMPKERFSAEFPKEGPSILRIQQVVRGDSAAYFCASSVNRGANYGYTFGSGTRLTVV.

The J gene is TRBJ2-4, the V gene TRBV6-5; 11 bases fit TRBD1. The germline CDR1 and CDR2 sequences are MNHEY and SVGAGI. The CDR3 runs 13 residues. After removal of 7 bases from V and 7 bases from J, the junction contained 3 bases not matched to a gene. DNA for the CDR3: TGTGCCAGCACCGGGACAGGGGGTAACATTCAGTACTTC. It encodes CASTGTGGNIQYF.

This rearrangement joins TRBV11-2 to TRBJ1-2; 7 nucleotides match TRBD1. Germline CDR1 and CDR2: SGHAT and FQNNGV. CDR3 length: 15 residues. The J segment lost 5 bases and the V segment lost 0 bases, leaving 6 bases of the junction unmatched. CDR3 sequence (DNA): TGTGCCAGCAGCTTAGATCCGGGACAGCTATATGGCTACACCTTC. Protein product: CASSLDPGQLYGYTF.

This sequence joins TRBV7-3 and TRBJ1-2; a possible D gene is TRBD1 (5 bases). CDR3 length equals 14 residues. Trimming took 4 bases from V and 3 from J, leaving 12 bases between them. Per the germline V gene, CDR1 is SGHTA and CDR2 is FQGTGA. Written as DNA, the CDR3 is TGTGCCAGCAGCTCTCCCGGGACTGACTATGGCTACACCTTC. Protein product: CASSSPGTDYGYTF.

This rearrangement joins TRBV4-3 to TRBJ1-2; D may be TRBD1 (6 bases). CDR3 length: 13 residues. Germline lookup yields CDR1 LGHNA and CDR2 YSLEER. Trimming removed 1 base at V and 8 bases at J, with 11 bases between. The CDR3 sequence: CASSQVTGGGYTF. CDR3 in DNA: TGCGCCAGCAGCCAAGTGACAGGAGGCGGCTACACCTTC.

The chain combines TRBV19 with TRBJ2-2; TRBD1 aligns across 7 bases. There are 17 residues in the CDR3. Losses at the gene ends were 3 bases for V and 0 bases for J; bases not matched to a gene: 7. CDR1 is LNHDA, CDR2 SQIVND, per germline (reference sequence). CDR3 sequence reads: CASSISSGTANTGELFF. Here the CDR3 DNA reads TGTGCCAGTAGTATTTCATCGGGGACAGCGAACACCGGGGAGCTGTTTTTT.

The chain has TRBV5-6 and TRBJ2-1; 9 nucleotides align to TRBD1. CDR1 SGHDT and CDR2 YYEEEE come from the germline V gene. J was trimmed by 3 bases and V by 4 bases; bases with no gene match: 2. This CDR3 has 14 amino acids. The CDR3 loop reads CASSGGQGYNEQFF. The CDR3, as DNA: TGTGCCAGCAGCGGGGGACAGGGCTACAATGAGCAGTTCTTC. The variable domain in full, completed from reference TRBV5-6 and TRBJ2-1, reads DAGVTQSPTHLIKTRGQQVTLRCSPKSGHDTVSWYQQALGQGPQFIFQYYEEEERQRGNFPDRFSGHQFPNYSSELNVNALLLGDSALYLCASSGGQGYNEQFFGPGTRLTVL.

The V and J genes are TRBV5-6 and TRBJ1-6; 9 bases are shared with TRBD1. The CDR3 sequence is 14 residues long. The ends lost 3 bases at V and 10 bases at J; junction bases unmatched: 5. The germline V gene has CDR1 SGHDT and CDR2 YYEEEE. The CDR3 region is CASSSGTGHSPLHF. The CDR3 region has the DNA TGTGCCAGCAGCTCTGGGACAGGGCACTCACCCCTCCACTTT.

The chain links TRBV18 to TRBJ1-6; 7 positions match TRBD1. The CDR3 length is 13 residues. Germline values: CDR1 KGHSH, CDR2 LQKENI. V lost 6 bases and J lost 15; bases outside the gene matches: 11. CDR3 nucleotides: TGTGCCAGCTCCGGGACAGCACCCCTGAGCCTCCACTTT. This translates into CASSGTAPLSLHF.

This chain joins TRBV5-4 and TRBJ1-2; D ambiguous. The CDR3 has 14 residues. Trimming cost V 0 bases and J 0 bases, with 6 bases left between them. The germline CDR1 and CDR2 sequences are SGHNT and YYREEE (reference sequence). CDR3 coding DNA: TGTGCCAGCAGCTTGGCCCTCGCTAACTATGGCTACACCTTC. Translating it yields CASSLALANYGYTF.

This chain connects TRBV5-1 to TRBJ2-1; TRBD2 aligns across 11 bases. Trimming at V came to 2 bases and at J to 2 bases, leaving 0 bases not matched to a gene. The germline V gene has CDR1 SGHRS and CDR2 YFSETQ. The CDR3 is 15 amino acids. CDR3 nucleotides: TGCGCCAGCAGCTTTAGCGGGGGGGCCTACAATGAGCAGTTCTTC. It encodes CASSFSGGAYNEQFF.

The rearrangement uses TRBV27 and TRBJ2-5; 13 bases map to TRBD2. With 6 bases clipped from V and 8 bases from J, the junction kept 6 bases outside the gene matches. CDR3 length: 14 amino acids. Germline V CDR1 and CDR2: MNHEY, SMNVEV (reference sequence). CDR3 residues: CASRRLAGGTTQYF. In DNA form, the CDR3 reads TGTGCCAGCAGACGACTAGCGGGGGGTACAACCCAGTACTTC.

The DNA for the CDR3 is TGTGCCAGCAGGGAGGAATTCCCCCCAGACAGGGGGGGGAGGCTTGAGCAGTTCTTC. Translated, it gives CASREEFPPDRGGRLEQFF. This chain links TRBV2 with TRBJ2-1; 9 bases line up with TRBD1. The ends lost 6 bases at V and 9 bases at J; junction bases unmatched: 24. From germline, CDR1 is SNHLY and CDR2 FYNNEI. The CDR3 has 19 residues.

This clone was seen just once. The rearrangement links TRBV7-3 to TRBJ2-2; possibly TRBD1 for D (6 bases). This CDR3 is built from 16 residues. V was cut by 5 bases and J by 1 base, with 14 bases left in between. Per germline, CDR1 SGHTA and CDR2 FQGTGA. Written as DNA, the CDR3 is TGTGCCAGCAGCCCCCAACGGACAGAGAACACCGGGGAGCTGTTTTTT. Its protein product is CASSPQRTENTGELFF.

The genes are TRBV14 and TRBJ1-3; D gene uncertain. Germline values: CDR1 SGHDN, CDR2 FVKESK. V lost 0 bases and J lost 1, with 7 bases in between. This CDR3 comprises 15 residues. The CDR3 nucleotides read TGTGCCAGCAGCCAAGATGGTACATCTGGAAACACCATATATTTT. Residues: CASSQDGTSGNTIYF.

The chain joins TRBV27 to TRBJ1-4; a possible D gene is TRBD1 (5 bases). CDR3 length: 14 residues. From germline, CDR1 is MNHEY and CDR2 SMNVEV (reference sequence). The V gene lost 3 bases and the J gene lost 5 bases, with 10 bases spanning the gap. The CDR3 region has the DNA TGTGCCAGCAGTTTTATAGGGGAAAATGAAAAACTGTTTTTT. It specifies CASSFIGENEKLFF.

J is TRBJ1-1 and V is TRBV2; weak D call: TRBD1 (5 bases). Germline loops: CDR1 SNHLY, CDR2 FYNNEI. V lost 5 bases and J 2 bases, leaving 21 bases between the germline ends. The CDR3 consists of 17 residues. The CDR3 sequence is CASSHSSPPTANTEAFF. The CDR3 DNA reads as TGTGCCAGCAGTCATTCTTCTCCCCCGACAGCCAACACTGAAGCTTTCTTT. Variable domain in full (rest from reference TRBV2 and TRBJ1-1): EPEVTQTPSHQVTQMGQEVILRCVPISNHLYFYWYRQILGQKVEFLVSFYNNEISEKSEIFDDQFSVERPDGSNFTLKIRSTKLEDSAMYFCASSHSSPPTANTEAFFGQGTRLTVV.

The chain recombines TRBV9 with TRBJ1-4; 9 nucleotides line up with TRBD1. V lost 0 bases to trimming and J lost 10 bases; unmatched junction nucleotides: 7. The germline CDR1 and CDR2 sequences are SGDLS and YYNGEE. CDR3 length: 15 residues. The CDR3 protein is CASSVGGTGSGKLFF. The DNA for the CDR3 is TGTGCCAGCAGCGTAGGAGGGACAGGGTCGGGAAAACTGTTTTTT.

The chain employs TRBV13 and TRBJ1-2; tentative D call: TRBD1 (6 bases). Germline values: CDR1 PRHDT, CDR2 FYEKMQ (reference sequence). This CDR3 has 14 residues. The ends were cut back, 5 bases at V and 4 bases at J, with 14 bases in the middle. The CDR3 DNA sequence: TGTGCCAGCAGCCCGGAGGACAGATTCTATGGCTACACCTTC. Translating gives CASSPEDRFYGYTF.